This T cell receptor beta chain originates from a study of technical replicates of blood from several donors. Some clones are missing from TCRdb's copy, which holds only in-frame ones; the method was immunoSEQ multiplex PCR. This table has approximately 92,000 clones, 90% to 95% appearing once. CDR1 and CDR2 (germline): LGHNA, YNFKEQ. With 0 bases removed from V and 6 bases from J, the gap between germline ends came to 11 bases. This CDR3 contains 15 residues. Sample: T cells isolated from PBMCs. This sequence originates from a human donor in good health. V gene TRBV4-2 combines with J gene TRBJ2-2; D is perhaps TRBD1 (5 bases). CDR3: CASSQDLGVAGELFF. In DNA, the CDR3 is TGTGCCAGCAGCCAAGATCTAGGGGTAGCCGGGGAGCTGTTTTTT.